This T cell receptor beta chain was sequenced for a study of cytomegalovirus exposure and HLA in healthy donors. Vbeta (60) and Jbeta (13) primers were used in the PCR. Measured with immunoSEQ multiplex PCR; TCRdb has only the in-frame clones, and not every one. Here the sample spans 100,000 to 150,000 clones, 75% to 90% being singletons. As to this clone: Its antigen is as yet unknown.

General study findings and limits: The authors later linked a missense DCLRE1C variant to TCR beta V- and J-gene trimming.

Trimming removed 0 bases at V and 0 bases at J, with 9 bases between. CDR3 length equals 16 residues. From germline, CDR1 is LGHNA and CDR2 YSLEER. The specimen sequenced was PBMCs. The source of this sequence is a man aged 30 to 39 in good health and CMV-seronegative. The chain has TRBV4-3 and TRBJ1-5; no firm D call. Written as DNA, the CDR3 is TGCGCCAGCAGCCAAGACTTAGAGTATAGCAATCAGCCCCAGCATTTT. Its protein product is CASSQDLEYSNQPQHF.